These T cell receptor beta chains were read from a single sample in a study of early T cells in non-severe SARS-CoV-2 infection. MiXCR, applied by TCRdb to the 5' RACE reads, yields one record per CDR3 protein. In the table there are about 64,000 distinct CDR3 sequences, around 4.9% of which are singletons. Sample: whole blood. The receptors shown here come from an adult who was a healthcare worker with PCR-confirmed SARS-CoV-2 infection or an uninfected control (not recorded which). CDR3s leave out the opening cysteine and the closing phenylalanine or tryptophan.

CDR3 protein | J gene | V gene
SSRERTTDTQY | TRBJ2-3 | TRBV20-1
ASSLVTGELF | TRBJ2-2 | TRBV7-9
ASREQVSRTEAF | TRBJ1-1 | TRBV12-3/TRBV12-4
ASSVARTGAYEQY | TRBJ2-7 | TRBV4-3
ASSPQKGRYNEQF | TRBJ2-1 | TRBV18
SARARLAASHTQY | TRBJ2-3 | TRBV20-1
ASRADGTGLFYGYT | TRBJ1-2 | TRBV6-1
ASSPRGQNYGYT | TRBJ1-2 | TRBV14
ASTTRDRGNTEAF | TRBJ1-1 | TRBV4-1
ASSSPGGRGYT | TRBJ1-2 | TRBV7-3
ASSRSPGTFLGTEAF | TRBJ1-1 | TRBV3-1
SATLPVAGDQPQH | TRBJ1-5 | TRBV20-1
ASSLLGTGLANEKLF | TRBJ1-4 | TRBV3-1
SVSRESTDTQY | TRBJ2-3 | TRBV29-1
ASSSQRGETDTQY | TRBJ2-3 | TRBV5-1
ASSVSDQFNEQF | TRBJ2-1 | TRBV7-9
AWSHNYRGLNQPQH | TRBJ1-5 | TRBV30
ASSRLGGGSTDTQY | TRBJ2-3 | TRBV7-2
ASSLGPQETQY | TRBJ2-5 | TRBV7-2
SVTEFRNEQF | TRBJ2-1 | TRBV20-1
SVTGQSSYEQY | TRBJ2-7 | TRBV29-1
ASSLGGRRDTEAF | TRBJ1-1 | TRBV5-1
ASSSQGREVTDTQY | TRBJ2-3 | TRBV5-4
SARGRNTDTQY | TRBJ2-3 | TRBV29-1
ASSPTRQGGDTQY | TRBJ2-3 | TRBV10-1
ASSESVGRSGQY | TRBJ2-7 | TRBV25-1
ASSLGGGTYEQY | TRBJ2-7 | TRBV5-4
ASSQESASTDTQY | TRBJ2-3 | TRBV4-1
ASSLIPGLAENTGELF | TRBJ2-2 | TRBV7-3
ASSLEAKAYNEQF | TRBJ2-1 | TRBV7-2
ASSLTGGTYSNQPQH | TRBJ1-5 | TRBV19
ASSFDGAGHEQF | TRBJ2-1 | TRBV11-2
ASEVSGTGVSNEQF | TRBJ2-1 | TRBV19
ASSSDGFGEQF | TRBJ2-1 | TRBV7-3
ASSLGGSLYEQY | TRBJ2-7 | TRBV7-8
ASSSASGSIYNEQF | TRBJ2-1 | TRBV27
ASSLGYEQF | TRBJ2-1 | TRBV27
ASSDPSRVFGELF | TRBJ2-2 | TRBV10-1
ASSTTHGETQY | TRBJ2-5 | TRBV18
AISEALAGALTNTGELF | TRBJ2-2 | TRBV10-3
ATSGRDGAF | TRBJ1-1 | TRBV28
AITPAGGDEQF | TRBJ2-1 | TRBV10-3
AISDAGGSEQY | TRBJ2-7 | TRBV10-3
SARDLDPSSYNSPLH | TRBJ1-6 | TRBV20-1
ASSLYASGAGGPYNEQF | TRBJ2-1 | TRBV7-2
ASSGNRLSTDTQY | TRBJ2-3 | TRBV2